The 5 T cell receptor beta chains reported below all come from one sample, sequenced in a study of CD8 T cells in Susac syndrome. An input of roughly 0.45 to 1 ug of RNA was subjected to reverse transcription using random hexamers. MiXCR was run by TCRdb on the immunoSEQ multiplex PCR reads, yielding one entry per CDR3 protein. Found here are about 200,000 distinct CDR3 sequences, about 95% of them singletons; the top ten hold roughly 0.1%. What was sequenced was CD4+ T cells from PBMCs. The receptor set was obtained from a human donor in good health.

This rearrangement joins TRBV5-4 to TRBJ2-1; D is undetermined. Germline values: CDR1 SGHNT, CDR2 YYREEE (reference sequence). Deletions cut 4 bases from V and 6 bases from J, with 17 bases between. The CDR3 spans 15 residues. CDR3 sequence (DNA): TGTGCCAGCAGCGCCAGTGGCGGCCAATTCAATGAGCAGTTCTTC. Its translation: CASSASGGQFNEQFF.

CDR3 in amino acids: CASSWAPGYQQYV. CDR3 DNA sequence: TGTGCCAGCAGTTGGGCCCCAGGTTACCAGCAGTACGTC. J is TRBJ2-7 and V is TRBV27, with D unclear. V lost 4 bases and J lost 8, with 15 bases in between. CDR1 and CDR2 (germline): MNHEY, SMNVEV (reference sequence). This CDR3 is 13 amino acids long.

V and J are TRBV5-1 and TRBJ2-7, with a weak D call TRBD2 (6 bases). The germline CDR1 and CDR2 sequences are SGHRS and YFSETQ. Trimming cost V 0 bases and J 7 bases, with 14 bases left between them. This CDR3 contains 14 residues. CDR3 bases: TGCGCCAGCAGCTTGGGTTGGCGGGACGGGGAGCAGTACGTC. Its translation: CASSLGWRDGEQYV.

The chain couples TRBV12-3 or TRBV12-4 to TRBJ2-5; D is perhaps TRBD1 or TRBD2 (5 bases each). Trimming removed 5 bases from V and 1 base from J, with 14 bases in between. This CDR3 is built from 15 residues. The CDR3 sequence is CASSANSGPQETQYF. CDR3 DNA: TGTGCCAGCAGTGCAAACTCGGGACCCCAAGAGACCCAGTACTTC.

The chain carries TRBV29-1 and TRBJ2-3; 9 nucleotides agree with TRBD2. Per germline, CDR1 SQVTM and CDR2 ANQGSEA. V lost 2 bases to trimming and J lost 0 bases; unmatched junction nucleotides: 9. CDR3 length: 17 residues. The CDR3 coding sequence is TGCAGCGTTGAACCGCCACTAGCGGGTGCTAGCACAGATACGCAGTATTTT. Translated, it gives CSVEPPLAGASTDTQYF.